Listed below are T cell receptor beta chains from one sample, sequenced in a study of blood T cell repertoires in COVID-19. Repertoires were generated with immunoSEQ multiplex PCR, while TCRdb's copy carries only in-frame clones and drops some. In the table there are 250,000 to 300,000 clones, about 89% of which are singletons. The specimen was peripheral blood. The receptors derive from a woman under 40 with COVID-19, enrolled during active disease. Both conserved end residues are part of each CDR3. Each record gives: J gene, clone size, V gene, D gene, CDR3 protein, CDR3 DNA. A D gene is named only where the DNA matches it firmly. Expanded clones get a size class; other rows say once, few or many, or leave the size out.

TRBJ2-7,once,TRBV27,NA,CASRGGSVSYEQYF,TGTGCCAGCAGGGGCGGGTCGGTTTCCTACGAGCAGTACTTC
TRBJ2-7,NA,TRBV28,TRBD2,CASPPSIAGLAYEQYF,TGTGCCAGCCCTCCCTCAATAGCGGGCCTAGCGTACGAGCAGTACTTC
TRBJ2-7,NA,TRBV3-1/TRBV3-2,NA,CASSQDQGFEQYF,TGTGCCAGCAGCCAAGACCAGGGGTTCGAGCAGTACTTC
TRBJ1-2,once,TRBV2,NA,CASRVGGGYTF,TGTGCCAGCAGGGTCGGGGGTGGCTACACCTTC
TRBJ1-6,NA,TRBV9,NA,CASAALAGDSPLHF,TGTGCCAGCGCGGCCCTTGCCGGCGATTCACCCCTCCACTTT
TRBJ1-4,NA,TRBV11-2,NA,CASSLERGRYNEKLFF,TGTGCCAGCAGCTTAGAGCGAGGGAGATATAATGAAAAACTGTTTTTT
TRBJ1-2,NA,TRBV24-1,NA,CATSDGGGAGYTF,TGTGCCACCAGTGATGGTGGAGGGGCCGGCTACACCTTC
TRBJ1-2,NA,TRBV6-4,NA,CASSDSFRGYGYTF,TGTGCCAGCAGTGACTCGTTCAGAGGCTATGGCTACACCTTC
TRBJ2-1,NA,TRBV10-3,NA,CAISDWREDNEQFF,TGTGCCATCAGTGACTGGCGGGAAGACAATGAGCAGTTCTTC
TRBJ2-1,NA,TRBV9,TRBD1,CASSHSDRLDTSSYNEQFF,TGTGCCAGCAGCCACTCGGACAGGCTAGACACGAGCTCCTACAATGAGCAGTTCTTC
TRBJ2-5,NA,TRBV11-1,TRBD1,CASSLAAHRGSQETQYF,TGTGCCAGCAGCTTAGCGGCTCACAGGGGATCGCAAGAGACCCAGTACTTC
TRBJ2-2,NA,TRBV10-2,TRBD1,CASRGTGAGELFF,TGCGCCAGCAGAGGGACAGGGGCCGGGGAGCTGTTTTTT
TRBJ2-6,NA,TRBV10-1,NA,CASSEALGGAGANVLTF,TGCGCCAGCAGTGAGGCCCTCGGAGGGGCTGGGGCCAACGTCCTGACTTTC
TRBJ2-1,NA,TRBV5-4,TRBD1,CASSLGQGSYNEQFF,TGTGCCAGCAGCTTGGGACAGGGGTCGTACAATGAGCAGTTCTTC
TRBJ2-1,NA,TRBV3-1/TRBV3-2,TRBD1,CASSQTWTGSYNEQFF,TGTGCCAGCAGCCAAACGTGGACAGGGTCCTACAATGAGCAGTTCTTC
TRBJ2-1,NA,TRBV11-3,NA,CASSLSGVGEQFF,TGTGCCAGCAGCTTATCGGGGGTAGGTGAGCAGTTCTTC
TRBJ1-2,NA,TRBV27,NA,CASSPQPGLLGYGYTF,TGTGCCAGCAGTCCCCAGCCGGGACTCTTGGGCTATGGCTACACCTTC
TRBJ2-3,few,TRBV2,TRBD2,CASRPGQNSGSQSTDTQYF,TGTGCCAGCAGGCCGGGACAGAATAGCGGGAGTCAGAGCACAGATACGCAGTATTTT
TRBJ1-2,NA,TRBV7-2,TRBD1,CASSPRQGTIYSGYTF,TGTGCCAGCAGCCCGAGACAGGGAACTATCTATAGCGGCTACACCTTC